The TCR beta chain under discussion was sequenced for a study of high-grade serous ovarian cancer treatment subgroups. Study information: Mean per sample: around 14,000 reads, about 6,900 unique TCR beta rearrangements.

The tumor samples were collected prior to definitive surgery or chemotherapy. Produced via immunoSEQ multiplex PCR; TCRdb's table is partial and in-frame only. Of some 20,000 clones listed, approximately 77% are singletons. Trimming took off 6 bases at V and 9 bases at J, with 18 bases between the two ends. This CDR3 is 14 amino acids long. The germline CDR1 and CDR2 sequences are MNHEY and SMNVEV (reference sequence). With regard to this clone: Its matching antigen is unknown.

Study-wide findings and caveats: These tumor repertoires lack spatial information from bulk sequencing. TCR clonal relatedness correlated positively with neoantigen level. Only CDR3 was analyzed; CDR1 and CDR2 were not.

The V gene is TRBV27, the J gene TRBJ2-1; D assignment may be TRBD1 or TRBD2 (5 bases each). Material: tumor tissue. The source is a human donor with high-grade serous ovarian cancer. The CDR3 sequence: CASSPEDFGGEQFF. CDR3 DNA: TGTGCCAGCAGCCCGGAGGACTTTGGGGGTGAGCAGTTCTTC.